Sequencing of this T cell receptor (beta chain) was carried out in a study of T cells in Graves' hyperthyroidism and ophthalmopathy. Notes on the study in general: Peripheral blood also featured most of the thyroid clonotypes expanded above 0.001.

Reasons for excluding patients were uncontrolled infection, other autoimmune disease, pregnancy or lactation. Orbital computed tomography and thyroid ultrasound, together with serum TRAb and thyroxine and clinical symptoms, were used for diagnoses. The ends lost 4 bases at V and 3 bases at J; junction bases unmatched: 17. The CDR3 is made up of 18 amino acids. Looked up from germline, CDR1 is DFQATT and CDR2 is SNEGSKA (reference sequence). This clonotype appeared many times. Its antigen is as yet unknown. Amplification of TCR beta CDR3 regions was performed using RNA transcripts as template. TCR CDR3 regions were first amplified by RT-PCR with HTBI primers. TCRdb called the multiplex PCR reads again in MiXCR, with one record for every CDR3 protein. This table holds a few hundred thousand distinct CDR3 sequences, roughly 15% found once.

The chain couples TRBV20-1 to TRBJ2-1; 8 nucleotides agree with TRBD1. The sequenced sample was blood. The sequence was collected from a woman aged 25 to 39 with Graves' ophthalmopathy. The CDR3 here is CSATRTGKGHVRYNEQFF. The CDR3 bases are TGCAGTGCTACGAGGACAGGGAAGGGACACGTCCGCTACAATGAGCAGTTCTTC.